These 9 T cell receptor beta chains came from one sample sequenced in a study of PD-1 blockade in classical Hodgkin lymphoma. No patient escaped relapse after autologous stem cell transplantation, and brentuximab vedotin exposure varied. Assay used: immunoSEQ multiplex PCR; TCRdb lists only in-frame clones, some missing. The sample consists of about 22,000 clones, over 70% of them appearing once. Material: peripheral blood mononuclear cells (PBMCs), obtained before the second cycle of nivolumab. These receptors were collected from a human donor with classical Hodgkin lymphoma.

V usage is TRBV5-8 and J usage is TRBJ2-6; perhaps TRBD1 as D (5 bases). The ends were cut back, 4 bases at V and 4 bases at J, with 15 bases in the middle. The CDR3 covers 16 residues. Germline CDR1 is SGHTS and CDR2 is YDEGEE. The CDR3 DNA sequence: TGTGCCAGCAGCATAATCTCAGGGTGGGGGGCCAACGTCCTGACTTTC. This sequence encodes CASSIISGWGANVLTF.

This chain links TRBV18 with TRBJ2-5; D call uncertain. Germline CDR1 KGHSH, CDR2 LQKENI. The CDR3 length is 12 residues. V was clipped by 1 base and J by 5 bases, with 5 bases between them. The CDR3 reads CASSPQEETQYF. The CDR3 bases are TGTGCCAGCTCACCACAAGAGGAGACCCAGTACTTC.

This clone was seen once. The genes are TRBV6-5 and TRBJ2-5, with 9 bases matching TRBD2. CDR1 and CDR2 from the germline V gene are MNHEY and SVGAGI. With V trimmed by 0 bases and J by 2 bases, 4 bases remained unmatched. This CDR3 has 16 amino acids. The DNA of the CDR3 is TGTGCCAGCAGTTACTCGCCCCTAGCGGGACAAGAGACCCAGTACTTC. Translating gives CASSYSPLAGQETQYF.

The rearrangement joins TRBV6-5 to TRBJ2-7; 7 bases agree with TRBD1. The germline V gene has CDR1 MNHEY and CDR2 SVGAGI. The CDR3 sequence is 15 residues long. Trimming at V came to 5 bases and at J to 3 bases, leaving 10 bases not matched to a gene. The CDR3 region is CASSPQLTGSYEQYF. CDR3 nucleotides: TGTGCCAGCAGTCCCCAATTGACAGGGAGCTACGAGCAGTACTTC.

The chain joins TRBV10-3 to TRBJ2-1; D may be TRBD1 (6 bases). V lost 11 bases to trimming and J lost 6 bases, with 11 bases between them. Looked up from germline, CDR1 is ENHRY and CDR2 is SYGVKD. The CDR3 has 11 amino acids. The DNA for the CDR3 is TGTGCCTCCAGGGGTTTCAATGAGCAGTTCTTC. It is translated as CASRGFNEQFF.

CDR3 loop: CSVLLAGVEQFF. The CDR3 bases are TGCAGCGTTTTACTAGCGGGAGTTGAGCAGTTCTTC. The rearrangement links TRBV29-1 to TRBJ2-1, with 11 positions matching TRBD2. This CDR3 is built from 12 residues. J lost 9 bases, V lost 5 bases, and 3 bases had no gene match. Germline CDR1 is SQVTM and CDR2 is ANQGSEA.

V is TRBV6-6 and J is TRBJ1-3; D perhaps matches TRBD1 (6 bases). The CDR3 spans 14 residues. Germline-derived CDR1 and CDR2 are MNHNY and SVGAGI (reference sequence). With 6 bases removed from V and 4 bases from J, the gap between germline ends came to 13 bases. CDR3 residues: CASRPPGQGNTIYF. The CDR3 region has the DNA TGTGCCAGCAGGCCACCGGGACAAGGAAACACCATATATTTT.

This chain joins TRBV7-6 and TRBJ1-6; perhaps TRBD1 as D (5 bases). CDR3 size: 14 residues. Germline V CDR1 and CDR2: SGHVS, FNYEAQ. Between the trimmed V and J ends, which lost 5 bases and 7 bases, there was a span of 12 bases. CDR3 in amino acids: CASSRDLENSPLHF. The CDR3 DNA is TGTGCCAGCAGCCGGGACTTGGAGAATTCACCCCTCCACTTT.

The rearrangement uses TRBV6-1 and TRBJ2-7; 7 nucleotides align to TRBD1. The germline V gene encodes CDR1 MNHNS and CDR2 SASEGT. The CDR3 has 12 residues. Trimming cost V 7 bases and J 3 bases; bases outside gene matches: 3. CDR3 in DNA: TGTGCCAGCAAGGGGGCTCTCTACGAGCAGTACTTC. Protein sequence: CASKGALYEQYF.